These 25 T cell receptor beta chains were all obtained from the same sample, sequenced in a study of type 1 and type 2 diabetes patients. Genomic DNA was the PCR template. The TCR beta CDR3 region was amplified using 30 forward and 13 reverse primers. A single record per CDR3 protein comes from TCRdb applying MiXCR to the multiplex PCR reads. The sample lists about 290,000 distinct CDR3 sequences; roughly 50% were seen once. Material: peripheral blood mononuclear cells (PBMCs). These receptors were collected from a man aged 18 to 30 with type 2 diabetes.

The chain is built from TRBV4-1 and TRBJ1-1; the D gene is possibly TRBD1 (5 bases). Trimming stripped 8 bases from V and 2 bases from J, with 12 bases between. Germline lookup yields CDR1 MGHRA and CDR2 YSYEKL. This CDR3 has 13 amino acids. CDR3 sequence: CASGTRVNTEAFF. The CDR3 nucleotides read TGCGCCAGCGGGACCCGTGTCAACACTGAAGCTTTCTTT.

CDR3 DNA: TGTGCCAGCAGTTTAGGGACGGGCCATAGCAATCAGCCCCAGCATTTT. Its translation is CASSLGTGHSNQPQHF. V is TRBV12-3 or TRBV12-4 and J is TRBJ1-5; D not resolved. The CDR3 contains 16 residues. V was shortened by 1 base and J by 0 bases, with 10 bases between the two germline ends.

V and J are TRBV28 and TRBJ2-5; D gene unclear. CDR1 and CDR2 from the germline V gene are MDHEN and SYDVKM. V shed 1 base and J shed 5 bases, with 5 bases lying between them. The length of the CDR3 is 12 residues. The CDR3 nucleotides read TGTGCCAGCAGTTTATCCATTGAGACCCAGTACTTC. This sequence encodes CASSLSIETQYF.

This sequence joins TRBV27 and TRBJ2-7, with a tentative D call TRBD1 (6 bases). Germline-derived CDR1 and CDR2 are MNHEY and SMNVEV (reference sequence). CDR3 length: 15 amino acids. V lost 2 bases to trimming and J lost 4 bases, with 15 bases between them. The DNA of the CDR3 is TGTGCCAGCAGTTTAACACAACAGGGTTTATACGAGCAGTACTTC. The encoded protein is CASSLTQQGLYEQYF.

This clonotype has at least ten counts. V is TRBV2 and J is TRBJ2-7; weak D call: TRBD2 (6 bases). Trimming cost V 5 bases and J 0 bases, with 8 bases left between them. The length of the CDR3 is 13 residues. Germline-derived CDR1 and CDR2 are SNHLY and FYNNEI. CDR3 residues: CASSRTTSYEQYF. The DNA for the CDR3 is TGTGCCAGCAGTAGGACTACCTCCTACGAGCAGTACTTC.

The CDR3 spells CASRQGGVTGELFF. Here the CDR3 DNA reads TGTGCCAGTAGACAGGGGGGAGTCACCGGGGAGCTGTTTTTT. V usage is TRBV19 and J usage is TRBJ2-2; 8 nucleotides line up with TRBD1. Per the germline V gene, CDR1 is LNHDA and CDR2 is SQIVND (reference sequence). With 6 bases clipped from V and 4 bases from J, the junction kept 4 bases outside the gene matches. The CDR3 is made up of 14 amino acids. The complete variable domain, with remaining parts taken from reference TRBV19 and TRBJ2-2, reads DGGITQSPKYLFRKEGQNVTLSCEQNLNHDAMYWYRQDPGQGLRLIYYSQIVNDFQKGDIAEGYSVSREKKESFPLTVTSAQKNPTAFYLCASRQGGVTGELFFGEGSRLTVL.

The rearrangement uses TRBV7-2 and TRBJ2-5; possibly TRBD1 for D (6 bases). The CDR3 covers 17 residues. The V and J ends lost 5 bases and 2 bases respectively, with 21 bases between them. CDR1 SGHTA and CDR2 FQGNSA come from the germline V gene. The CDR3 sequence: CASSRGHRHREQETQYF. The CDR3 bases are TGTGCCAGCAGCCGGGGACATCGGCATCGCGAACAAGAGACCCAGTACTTC.

V and J are TRBV19 and TRBJ2-6, with 8 bases fitting TRBD1. Germline values: CDR1 LNHDA, CDR2 SQIVND (reference sequence). This CDR3 spans 16 amino acids. V trimming: 5 bases; J trimming: 4 bases; junction bases outside the gene matches: 7. This CDR3 is CASSATTGAGANVLTF. The CDR3 DNA reads as TGTGCCAGTAGTGCCACGACAGGGGCCGGGGCCAACGTCCTGACTTTC.

V and J are TRBV2 and TRBJ2-5; 7 bases map to TRBD1. Germline CDR1 and CDR2: SNHLY and FYNNEI. V dropped 10 bases and J dropped 4; count of bases not matched to a gene: 9. The CDR3 extends over 13 amino acids. CDR3 DNA: TGTGCCACCCAGGGACAGCATATAGAGACCCAGTACTTC. It is translated as CATQGQHIETQYF.

A few counts support this clonotype. CDR3 residues: CASSVNYPETQYF. The CDR3 nucleotides read TGTGCCAGCAGCGTGAATTACCCAGAGACCCAGTACTTC. The chain uses TRBV7-2 and TRBJ2-5; D not resolved. The V and J ends lost 5 bases and 4 bases respectively, with 11 bases between them. Germline V gene lookup returns CDR1 SGHTA and CDR2 FQGNSA. This CDR3 has 13 amino acids.

The chain has TRBV2 and TRBJ1-2; D remains unclear. V was shortened by 3 bases and J by 7 bases, with 12 bases between the two germline ends. This CDR3 is built from 13 residues. Germline CDR1 SNHLY, CDR2 FYNNEI. CDR3 nucleotides: TGTGCCAGCAGTGAGGACTCTTATGGTGGCTACACCTTC. Its translation is CASSEDSYGGYTF.

The chain is built from TRBV6-6 and TRBJ2-7, with a tentative D call TRBD2 (6 bases). Germline CDR1 MNHNY, CDR2 SVGAGI (reference sequence). Trimming took 6 bases from V and 2 from J, leaving 17 bases between them. The CDR3 runs to 15 residues. Written as DNA, the CDR3 is TGTGCCAGCAGCGAACCGGGACTCGCGACCTACGAGCAGTACTTC. Translation: CASSEPGLATYEQYF.

The J gene is TRBJ2-5, the V gene TRBV10-1; 11 bases agree with TRBD2. The CDR3 runs to 16 residues. V shed 6 bases and J 3 bases; nucleotides not matched to a gene: 9. Germline assignment: CDR1 WNHNN and CDR2 SYGVQD (reference sequence). For the CDR3, the DNA is TGCGCCAGCAGCCGGGCTAGCGGGGGGTTTAAAGAGACCCAGTACTTC. As protein: CASSRASGGFKETQYF.

The chain links TRBV2 to TRBJ2-2; D may be TRBD1 (6 bases). Trimming took off 10 bases at V and 4 bases at J, with 19 bases between the two ends. The CDR3 is 15 amino acids. The V gene's germline CDR1 is SNHLY and CDR2 FYNNEI. The CDR3 nucleotides are TGTGCCACCCAGACAGGACCCGAGAGCACCGGGGAGCTGTTTTTT. Translated, it gives CATQTGPESTGELFF.

In this sample, this clonotype turned up a few times. The V and J genes are TRBV12-3 or TRBV12-4 and TRBJ2-7, with no clear D. V was trimmed by 5 bases and J by 1 base, leaving 9 bases between them. The CDR3 sequence is 13 residues long. CDR3 sequence: CASSRPSSYEQYF. The CDR3 nucleotides are TGTGCCAGCAGTCGACCGTCTTCCTACGAGCAGTACTTC.

The chain links TRBV7-2 to TRBJ2-7, with 15 bases that match TRBD2. V lost 5 bases to trimming and J lost 4 bases; unmatched junction nucleotides: 6. This CDR3 region has 16 residues. CDR1 is SGHTA, CDR2 FQGNSA, per germline. As DNA, the CDR3 is TGTGCCAGCAGCCCACGGGGACTAGCGGGAGGATACGAGCAGTACTTC. This sequence encodes CASSPRGLAGGYEQYF.

The rearrangement links TRBV28 to TRBJ1-4; D unresolved. The CDR3 totals 16 residues. From germline, CDR1 is MDHEN and CDR2 SYDVKM. The ends were cut back, 1 base at V and 3 bases at J, with 12 bases in the middle. The DNA of the CDR3 is TGTGCCAGCAGTTTATTACCCGACCTGGCTAATGAAAAACTGTTTTTT. Protein product: CASSLLPDLANEKLFF. Drawing the rest from reference TRBV28 and TRBJ1-4, the complete variable domain is DVKVTQSSRYLVKRTGEKVFLECVQDMDHENMFWYRQDPGLGLRLIYFSYDVKMKEKGDIPEGYSVSREKKERFSLILESASTNQTSMYLCASSLLPDLANEKLFFGSGTQLSVL.

The chain has TRBV6-6 and TRBJ2-7; TRBD1 might be the D (6 bases). The CDR3 has 14 residues. Trimming stripped 6 bases from V and 3 bases from J, with 15 bases between. Germline CDR1 MNHNY, CDR2 SVGAGI (reference sequence). CDR3 sequence (DNA): TGTGCCAGCAGCCCCACAGGGAGAGGCTACGAGCAGTACTTC. Encoded protein: CASSPTGRGYEQYF.

CDR3 sequence: CASSSARETQYF. In nucleotides, the CDR3 is TGTGCCAGCAGTTCGGCGAGGGAGACCCAGTACTTC. The chain employs TRBV6-1 and TRBJ2-5, with D unclear. Trimming took 5 bases from V and 5 from J, leaving 9 bases between them. CDR1 is MNHNS and CDR2 is SASEGT in the germline V gene. There are 12 residues in the CDR3.

The chain recombines TRBV28 with TRBJ1-5, with unresolved D. CDR3 length: 15 amino acids. The V and J ends lost 3 bases and 3 bases respectively, with 12 bases between them. Germline CDR1 reads MDHEN; CDR2 reads SYDVKM. The CDR3 coding sequence is TGTGCCAGCAGTTTCAGCGACGCGGACAATCAGCCCCAGCATTTT. Its translation: CASSFSDADNQPQHF.

This clonotype showed up just a few times. The CDR3 loop reads CATSREERDYTF. The CDR3 coding sequence is TGTGCCACCAGCAGAGAGGAGAGGGACTACACCTTC. This chain uses TRBV15 with TRBJ1-2; no reliable D call. V lost 0 bases to trimming and J lost 10 bases, with 9 bases between them. Germline V gene data show CDR1 as LNHNV and CDR2 as YYDKDF (reference sequence). There are 12 residues in the CDR3.

This clonotype showed up just once. The chain combines TRBV5-1 with TRBJ2-7, with D possibly TRBD2 on 6 matching bases. The CDR3 runs to 18 residues. Germline CDR1 SGHRS, CDR2 YFSETQ. Trimming removed 2 bases at V and 1 base at J, with 22 bases between. As DNA, the CDR3 is TGCGCCAGCAGCTTTCATGCGGTCGGCCCTCGGGGGTCCTACGAGCAGTACTTC. This gives the protein CASSFHAVGPRGSYEQYF.

The chain is built from TRBV6-5 and TRBJ2-3, with D tentatively TRBD1 or TRBD2 (5 bases each). The ends were cut back, 8 bases at V and 4 bases at J, with 10 bases in the middle. The CDR3 loop spans 12 amino acids. Per germline, CDR1 MNHEY and CDR2 SVGAGI. The CDR3 bases are TGTGCCAGCGGACCGGGACCAGATACGCAGTATTTT. Amino acid sequence: CASGPGPDTQYF.

This clonotype has just a few counts. The V and J genes are TRBV10-3 and TRBJ2-3; TRBD2 matches 7 bases. V was pared by 3 bases and J by 2 bases, with 5 bases of the junction left unmatched. CDR1 is ENHRY and CDR2 is SYGVKD in the germline V gene. This CDR3 is built from 15 residues. The CDR3 DNA reads as TGTGCCATCAGTGATGAGCGGGGTACCACAGATACGCAGTATTTT. Protein product: CAISDERGTTDTQYF.

With regard to this clonotype: The germline gene is not matched at one end of the junction; a read error may be the cause. The chain uses TRBV12-3 or TRBV12-4 and TRBJ2-1; TRBD2 matches 7 bases. This CDR3 contains 18 residues. The CDR3 spells CASSLVRVGGVSYNEQFF. The CDR3 DNA follows: TGTGCCAGCAGCTTAGTCCGGGTGGGAGGGGTGTCCTACAATGAGCAGTTCTTC.